These 31 T cell receptor beta chains share one sample of origin, sequenced in a study of identical twins. MiXCR was run by TCRdb on the 5' RACE reads, yielding one entry per CDR3 protein. The top ten hold roughly 3% of the sample, which has approximately 590,000 distinct CDR3 sequences, 9% to 10% seen once. These data were likewise used in another study, on yellow fever vaccine responses in identical twins.

Sequencing was performed on PBMCs. The receptor source for this set is a woman under 30 in good health.

V and J are TRBV25-1 and TRBJ1-6; D uncertain. Germline loops: CDR1 MGHDK, CDR2 SYGVNS. The CDR3 length is 13 residues. V lost 7 bases and J lost 10, with 14 bases in between. The CDR3 nucleotides are TGTGCCAGCACCAAAACCCTTGGGTCACCCCTCCACTTT. This codes for CASTKTLGSPLHF. Variable domain in full (rest from reference TRBV25-1 and TRBJ1-6): EADIYQTPRYLVIGTGKKITLECSQTMGHDKMYWYQQDPGMELHLIHYSYGVNSTEKGDLSSESTVSRIRTEHFPLTLESARPSHTSQYLCASTKTLGSPLHFGNGTRLTVT.

Ten or more counts support this clonotype. The V gene is TRBV7-3, the J gene TRBJ2-1; TRBD1 matches at 7 bases. V lost 5 bases to trimming and J lost 7 bases; unmatched junction nucleotides: 8. Germline-derived CDR1 and CDR2 are SGHTA and FQGTGA. The length of the CDR3 is 14 residues. The DNA of the CDR3 is TGTGCCAGCAGCACCAGACAGGGAAGGAATGAGCAGTTCTTC. As protein: CASSTRQGRNEQFF.

In this sample, this clonotype turned up a few times. The V gene is TRBV9, the J gene TRBJ2-7; 7 nucleotides line up with TRBD2. Germline values: CDR1 SGDLS, CDR2 YYNGEE. The CDR3 spans 16 residues. With V trimmed by 0 bases and J by 6 bases, 12 bases remained unmatched. CDR3 nucleotides: TGTGCCAGCAGCGTAGCCGGGAGGCAGGCCGCCGCCGAGCAGTACTTC. Its protein is CASSVAGRQAAAEQYF.

The CDR3 DNA follows: TGTGCCAGCAGGGCGGCCCGCTCCCCTGATACGCAGTATTTT. Translating it yields CASRAARSPDTQYF. The chain has TRBV2 and TRBJ2-3; no firm D call. The CDR3 has 14 amino acids. Germline V gene lookup returns CDR1 SNHLY and CDR2 FYNNEI. Trimming removed 6 bases at V and 6 bases at J, with 16 bases between.

This clonotype turned up a few times. The chain couples TRBV20-1 to TRBJ2-7, with D hard to call. The CDR3 extends over 16 amino acids. Germline values: CDR1 DFQATT, CDR2 SNEGSKA (reference sequence). V was pared by 5 bases and J by 0 bases, with 20 bases between. The CDR3 DNA sequence: TGCAGTGCTCCCAGCCCAGGCAGGTTATTCTCCTACGAGCAGTACTTC. Its translation is CSAPSPGRLFSYEQYF.

This clonotype has just a few counts. The CDR3 here is CASSEREAGSTDTQYF. The CDR3 coding sequence is TGTGCCAGCAGCGAAAGGGAAGCGGGGAGCACAGATACGCAGTATTTT. The V and J genes are TRBV3-1 and TRBJ2-3, with 7 bases that match TRBD2. The germline V gene has CDR1 LGHDT and CDR2 YNNKEL (reference sequence). The CDR3 totals 16 residues. V gave up 5 bases and J gave up 0 bases; unmatched junction bases: 8.

The chain uses TRBV7-2 and TRBJ2-3; 8 bases align to TRBD2. This CDR3 has 14 residues. The junction had 12 bases not matched to a gene; V was cut back by 5 bases and J by 11 bases. CDR1 SGHTA and CDR2 FQGNSA come from the germline V gene. CDR3 region: CASSIPGGGALQYF. DNA for the CDR3: TGTGCCAGCAGCATCCCGGGGGGGGGTGCACTGCAGTATTTT.

Many counts were recorded for this clonotype. The rearrangement uses TRBV5-6 and TRBJ1-5; possible D gene TRBD1, 5 bases. From germline, CDR1 is SGHDT and CDR2 YYEEEE. The ends were cut back, 3 bases at V and 7 bases at J, with 17 bases in the middle. CDR3 length equals 15 residues. The CDR3 DNA reads as TGTGCCAGCAGCTCGGGACGTGGGCTAAGCCAGCCCCAGCATTTT. Amino acid sequence: CASSSGRGLSQPQHF.

The V and J genes are TRBV6-2 or TRBV6-3 and TRBJ1-1, with D unresolved. The ends were cut back, 4 bases at V and 7 bases at J, with 10 bases in the middle. The CDR3 length is 12 residues. Germline V CDR1 and CDR2: MNHEY, SVGEGT. The CDR3 DNA reads as TGTGCCAGCAGTTTGGGGAGCGGTGAAGCTTTCTTT. This sequence encodes CASSLGSGEAFF.

J is TRBJ2-5 and V is TRBV18; 10 nucleotides line up with TRBD1. This CDR3 is 15 amino acids long. Trimming removed 3 bases from V and 5 bases from J; junction bases left unmatched: 6. Per germline, CDR1 KGHSH and CDR2 LQKENI. The CDR3 region is CASSPRDRGGETQYF. The CDR3 nucleotides read TGTGCCAGCTCACCGCGGGACAGGGGCGGGGAGACCCAGTACTTC.

The V gene is TRBV20-1, the J gene TRBJ2-5, with 10 bases identical to TRBD1. Germline CDR1 reads DFQATT; CDR2 reads SNEGSKA (reference sequence). With V trimmed by 0 bases and J by 5 bases, 6 bases remained unmatched. The CDR3 has 15 amino acids. Here the CDR3 reads CSARDWDRGGETQYF. CDR3 in DNA: TGCAGTGCTAGAGACTGGGACAGGGGAGGTGAGACCCAGTACTTC.

The V call is TRBV4-3, the J call TRBJ2-1; 9 bases align to TRBD2. The V segment lost 0 bases and the J segment 10 bases; nucleotides outside the gene matches: 16. Germline assignment: CDR1 LGHNA and CDR2 YSLEER. The CDR3 is 18 residues long. CDR3 nucleotide sequence: TGCGCCAGCAGCCAAGATCACGCGGGAGGGCCGGAACGGAGGGAGCAGTTCTTC. Amino acids: CASSQDHAGGPERREQFF.

This clonotype was counted a few times. CDR3 in DNA: TGTGCCAGCTCTCCCGAGGGGTATGAGCAGTTCTTC. Translated: CASSPEGYEQFF. The chain carries TRBV18 and TRBJ2-1, with D perhaps TRBD1 or TRBD2 (5 bases each). This CDR3 comprises 12 residues. Germline V gene data show CDR1 as KGHSH and CDR2 as LQKENI. Trimming left V 6 bases short and J 8 bases short, with 11 bases between.

This clonotype was seen ten or more times. The chain couples TRBV5-1 to TRBJ2-7; D is unclear. Germline V CDR1 and CDR2: SGHRS, YFSETQ. Between the trimmed V and J ends, which lost 4 bases and 5 bases, there was a span of 13 bases. The CDR3 is 13 amino acids. As DNA, the CDR3 is TGCGCCAGCAGCACAACTTTTACGGACGAGCAGTACTTC. Residues: CASSTTFTDEQYF.

This clonotype has only a few counts. The rearrangement uses TRBV4-2 and TRBJ2-7; D gene unclear. V gave up 4 bases and J gave up 2 bases, with 21 bases separating them. Germline V gives CDR1 LGHNA, CDR2 YNFKEQ. The CDR3 totals 17 residues. CDR3 sequence (DNA): TGTGCCAGCAGCCGTTCGAGTGTGGGATTCGCTACCTACGAGCAGTACTTC. This codes for CASSRSSVGFATYEQYF.

This clonotype was seen only a few times. The V gene is TRBV11-2, the J gene TRBJ2-1; maybe TRBD2 (6 bases). The germline V and J ends were trimmed by 4 bases and 3 bases, with 13 bases remaining between them. The CDR3 is made up of 15 amino acids. Germline CDR1 is SGHAT and CDR2 is FQNNGV. The CDR3 bases are TGTGCCAGCAGCTCGGACCGGGACTTCTACAATGAGCAGTTCTTC. It codes for CASSSDRDFYNEQFF.

This clonotype came up a few times. V and J are TRBV12-3 or TRBV12-4 and TRBJ1-2, with 7 bases aligning to TRBD1. The J segment lost 2 bases and the V segment lost 0 bases, leaving 6 bases of the junction unmatched. The CDR3 extends over 16 amino acids. This CDR3 is CASSLALTGPNYGYTF. CDR3 bases: TGTGCCAGCAGTTTAGCCCTGACAGGGCCCAACTATGGCTACACCTTC.

This clonotype was seen ten or more times. The chain joins TRBV9 to TRBJ2-1; tentative D call: TRBD1 (6 bases). The CDR3 runs to 18 residues. The V gene lost 0 bases and the J gene lost 2 bases, with 18 bases spanning the gap. Per the germline V gene, CDR1 is SGDLS and CDR2 is YYNGEE. The DNA for the CDR3 is TGTGCCAGCAGCGTAGGGGCTGGGTCACAGGGCGCCTACAATGAGCAGTTCTTC. This codes for CASSVGAGSQGAYNEQFF.

This clonotype occurred a few times. The chain couples TRBV18 to TRBJ2-7; tentatively, D is TRBD1 (5 bases). With 0 bases removed from V and 8 bases from J, the gap between germline ends came to 14 bases. The germline V gene has CDR1 KGHSH and CDR2 LQKENI. There are 14 residues in the CDR3. In DNA form, the CDR3 reads TGTGCCAGCTCACCACCGGACCAAAAGGGGAAGCAGTACTTC. Protein product: CASSPPDQKGKQYF.

The sample holds a few counts of this clonotype. The V call is TRBV28, the J call TRBJ2-2; TRBD1 might be the D (6 bases). The V gene lost 5 bases and the J gene lost 0 bases, with 13 bases spanning the gap. Looked up from germline, CDR1 is MDHEN and CDR2 is SYDVKM. The CDR3 covers 16 residues. The CDR3 is CASSRADRTNTGELFF. The CDR3 bases are TGTGCCAGCAGTCGAGCTGACAGGACGAACACCGGGGAGCTGTTTTTT.

This clonotype appeared a few times. The chain links TRBV4-1 to TRBJ2-1; no reliable D call. The CDR3 is 15 residues long. The germline CDR1 and CDR2 sequences are MGHRA and YSYEKL. The germline V and J ends were trimmed by 5 bases and 4 bases, with 15 bases remaining between them. The CDR3 spells CASSLGPSPYNEQFF. In DNA, the CDR3 is TGCGCCAGCAGCTTAGGGCCAAGCCCTTACAATGAGCAGTTCTTC.

This chain links TRBV12-3 or TRBV12-4 with TRBJ1-1, with D maybe TRBD1 (6 bases). This CDR3 is 12 amino acids long. Deletions cut 4 bases from V and 9 bases from J, with 12 bases between. DNA of the CDR3: TGTGCCAGCAGTTCCCTTGGGGGGCAAGCTTTCTTT. Translated: CASSSLGGQAFF.

This clonotype was counted many times. This chain joins TRBV7-9 and TRBJ2-7; 7 positions match TRBD1. The J segment lost 0 bases and the V segment lost 5 bases, leaving 4 bases of the junction unmatched. This CDR3 contains 14 residues. Germline lookup yields CDR1 SEHNR and CDR2 FQNEAQ (reference sequence). The CDR3 is CASSPRDSSYEQYF. The DNA for the CDR3 is TGTGCCAGCAGCCCTCGGGACAGCTCCTACGAGCAGTACTTC.

This clonotype was counted only a few times. This chain links TRBV6-1 with TRBJ1-5, with D perhaps matching TRBD1 (6 bases). In germline, CDR1 is MNHNS, CDR2 SASEGT. V was cut by 0 bases and J by 3 bases, with 9 bases left in between. The CDR3 spans 15 residues. The CDR3 DNA follows: TGTGCCAGCAGTGAAGCGGGGGGCTACAATCAGCCCCAGCATTTT. Translating gives CASSEAGGYNQPQHF.

The chain joins TRBV20-1 to TRBJ2-3; 11 nucleotides agree with TRBD2. Germline CDR1 is DFQATT and CDR2 is SNEGSKA (reference sequence). The CDR3 extends over 17 amino acids. Here the CDR3 DNA reads TGCTGCTCTTCTGGTAGCGGGAGGGCCGGGAAGACAGATACGCAGTATTTT. This codes for CCSSGSGRAGKTDTQYF.

This clonotype was counted a few times. The CDR3 protein is CASSLRTAVAYEQYF. In DNA, the CDR3 is TGTGCCAGCAGCTTACGGACAGCCGTCGCCTACGAGCAGTACTTC. The chain uses TRBV7-9 and TRBJ2-7, with D possibly matching TRBD1 (6 bases). Trimming pared 2 bases from V and 2 bases from J, leaving 13 bases between. Per the germline V gene, CDR1 is SEHNR and CDR2 is FQNEAQ (reference sequence). The CDR3 contains 15 residues. Filled out from reference TRBV7-9 and TRBJ2-7, the complete variable domain reads DTGVSQNPRHKITKRGQNVTFRCDPISEHNRLYWYRQTLGQGPEFLTYFQNEAQLEKSRLLSDRFSAERPKGSFSTLEIQRTEQGDSAMYLCASSLRTAVAYEQYFGPGTRLTVT.

This clonotype has only one observation. This chain joins TRBV7-9 and TRBJ2-2; 11 nucleotides align to TRBD1. With V trimmed by 5 bases and J by 6 bases, 5 bases remained unmatched. The length of the CDR3 is 15 residues. Germline CDR1 and CDR2: SEHNR and FQNEAQ (reference sequence). CDR3 protein: CASSTLDRGPGELFF. The CDR3 DNA sequence: TGTGCCAGCAGCACCCTGGACAGGGGGCCCGGGGAGCTGTTTTTT.

This clonotype was seen more than once but under ten times. V gene TRBV29-1 combines with J gene TRBJ2-7, with TRBD1 matching 7 bases. The CDR3 totals 12 residues. Germline loops: CDR1 SQVTM, CDR2 ANQGSEA. With V trimmed by 7 bases and J by 3 bases, 6 bases remained unmatched. The CDR3 DNA reads TGCAGCGCCGGACAGGTGATCTACGAGCAGTACTTC. It specifies CSAGQVIYEQYF.

This sequence joins TRBV25-1 and TRBJ2-7; tentatively, D is TRBD1 (5 bases). This CDR3 contains 13 residues. In germline, CDR1 is MGHDK, CDR2 SYGVNS. The V end lost 1 base, the J end lost 6 bases, and 10 bases lay between the germline ends. CDR3 region: CASSEFGASEQYF. The CDR3 DNA reads as TGTGCCAGCAGTGAATTTGGGGCGTCCGAGCAGTACTTC.

The chain has TRBV6-5 and TRBJ1-6, with unresolved D. The CDR3 consists of 13 residues. Germline lookup yields CDR1 MNHEY and CDR2 SVGAGI. V dropped 2 bases and J dropped 9 bases, with 8 bases sitting between them. The CDR3 here is CASSYPTRSPLHF. As DNA, the CDR3 is TGTGCCAGCAGTTACCCGACTCGTTCACCCCTCCACTTT.

This clonotype was counted at least ten times. The chain carries TRBV29-1 and TRBJ2-7; a weak D match, TRBD1 (6 bases). Germline V gene lookup returns CDR1 SQVTM and CDR2 ANQGSEA. V shed 3 bases and J shed 2 bases, with 11 bases lying between them. The CDR3 runs to 13 residues. Here the CDR3 reads CSVEADRTYEQYF. As DNA, the CDR3 is TGCAGCGTTGAGGCGGACAGAACCTACGAGCAGTACTTC.